This entry concerns a single TCR beta chain. Its antigen is currently not known. The input lacks base qualities; no much larger clone sits a single base away. Library method: the immunoSEQ multiplex PCR assay. The source study handled its data this way. A statistical classification framework was built to diagnose cytomegalovirus status from the catalog of TCR beta chain sequences. What TCRdb holds here is the immuneACCESS table cut down to in-frame rearrangements. Part of the clones is not present; checked against another copy, under half of the missing clones reflect an unresolved V gene, and the others are unexplained. The V and J calls and clone size are taken from that table; D and trimming were inferred from the DNA. The sample contains approximately 260,000 clones, about 86% of them found a single time. The ten largest make up 1% to 1.5% of the sample. The data were taken from a study of cytomegalovirus exposure and HLA in healthy donors (dated by TCRdb to 2016 to 2017). Regarding the complete study: A later analysis indicated that the roughly 120 validation repertoires were generated on the platform also employed for the approximately 700 repertoires of the first cohort. The study aimed to test whether signatures of past pathogen exposure could be identified by cataloging public T cell receptors. Besides the first cohort of 666 subjects, a separate validation cohort made up of 120 different subjects was used. High-throughput TCR immunosequencing, statistical association of individual TCRs with disease status, and machine learning were combined to predict cytomegalovirus infection status. Results and caveats for the whole study, not just this receptor: Of the cluster scores, roughly 95% were above 0 in a later analysis, which found that TCRs clustered in the first cohort also tended to co-occur in the roughly 130 validation repertoires. In both the original and validation cohorts, the classifier was reported to diagnose cytomegalovirus status with high specificity and sensitivity. A later analysis lacked HLA typing for the validation cohort, so it scored co-occurrence in that cohort across all 120 repertoires. In vitro tests confirmed that three of the cytomegalovirus-associated TCR beta chains recognize cytomegalovirus antigens. The study listed 164 TCR beta chains as associated with cytomegalovirus. Across donors, most TCR sequences were observed very rarely, whereas some public TCRs were present in many individuals. The authors suggested that the approach could potentially be generalized to other disease states and immunological phenotypes.

The donors were included in the validation cohort of 100 to 150 subjects, a group kept apart from the roughly 670-subject first cohort. The receptor was isolated from a woman in her 30s in good health and CMV-seropositive. Material: PBMCs.

At the DNA level, the sequence is TGTGCCAGCAGCAAGACCCCGGGCACCGAACTAGCGGCCTACGAGCAGTACTTC. Its protein product is CASSKTPGTELAAYEQYF. The chain was built from TRBV2 and TRBJ2-7, with 8 middle bases fitting TRBD2. Here V drops 6 bases and J drops 2 bases, and the junction holds 18 bases not matched to any gene. The CDR3 contains 18 residues, cysteine and phenylalanine counted. Of the read, only the CDR3 DNA is kept; its 54 bases are in frame from base 1. For CDR1 and CDR2, the germline V gene lists SNHLY and FYNNEI.